This T cell receptor beta chain was captured in a study of T cell responses to AZD1222 COVID-19 vaccine. Assay: immunoSEQ multiplex PCR; the TCRdb copy retains only in-frame clones and omits some. The data contain about 70,000 clones, 90% of them seen just once; the ten biggest clones take up approximately 3.2%. This CDR3 comprises 15 residues. Germline CDR1 is LGHNA and CDR2 is YNFKEQ. J gave up 3 bases and V 6 bases, and 7 bases lay outside the gene matches. Overall study results and limits: Repertoires in all cases were sampled only once the peak T cell response had passed. Only six people who got AZD1222 tested seropositive at baseline. Clonal diversity may have been underestimated, and the donors were mostly white British, with more females than males.

The analysis combined second doses at about 4 or about 12 weeks. With respect to this clone: Its antigen is undetermined.

The source of this sequence is an adult who received the AZD1222 COVID-19 vaccine. The sample was peripheral blood, taken 28 days after the second AZD1222 dose. This chain connects TRBV4-2 to TRBJ2-1; 8 nucleotides match TRBD2. The CDR3: CASSPSGGNYNEQFF. The CDR3 DNA is TGTGCCAGCAGTCCCAGCGGGGGTAACTACAATGAGCAGTTCTTC.